Shown below are 6 T cell receptor beta chains from a single sample sequenced in a study of CD8+CD57+ T cells in acquired aplastic anemia. The study profiled TCR beta VDJ and CDR3 using genomic DNA as template. One entry per CDR3 protein, called by TCRdb with MiXCR from the reads. Of 150,000 to 200,000 distinct CDR3 sequences listed, 55% to 70% are singletons. The specimen was sorted CD4+, CD8+, or CD8+CD57+ T cells (not recorded which) from PBMCs. The receptors were gathered from a human donor with severe aplastic anemia or a healthy control (not recorded which).

The rearrangement uses TRBV2 and TRBJ1-5; 7 nucleotides match TRBD1. Germline CDR1 SNHLY, CDR2 FYNNEI. The CDR3 loop spans 15 amino acids. After removal of 6 bases from V and 1 base from J, the junction contained 6 bases not matched to a gene. CDR3 residues: CASRLQGISNQPQHF. DNA of the CDR3: TGTGCCAGCAGATTACAGGGGATAAGCAATCAGCCCCAGCATTTT.

For this clonotype: At one boundary the junction diverges from the germline segment, which might be a read error. The chain employs TRBV6-5 and TRBJ1-1; D remains unclear. The CDR3 contains 13 residues. CDR1 and CDR2 from the germline V gene are MNHEY and SVGAGI. This chain's CDR3 is CAGSYDMNTEAFF. The CDR3 coding sequence is TGTGCCGGCAGTTACGACATGAACACTGAAGCTTTCTTT.

The chain has TRBV25-1 and TRBJ1-5; no reliable D call. The CDR3 is 13 residues long. The V end was cut by 6 bases, the J end by 2 bases, with 8 bases between. Germline-derived CDR1 and CDR2 are MGHDK and SYGVNS. Here the CDR3 reads CASSSYGNQPQHF. The DNA of the CDR3 is TGTGCCAGCAGCTCTTATGGCAATCAGCCCCAGCATTTT. The full variable domain, with the rest looked up from reference TRBV25-1 and TRBJ1-5, is EADIYQTPRYLVIGTGKKITLECSQTMGHDKMYWYQQDPGMELHLIHYSYGVNSTEKGDLSSESTVSRIRTEHFPLTLESARPSHTSQYLCASSSYGNQPQHFGDGTRLSIL.

The chain joins TRBV20-1 to TRBJ2-3; TRBD2 is a possible D gene (6 bases). Per the germline V gene, CDR1 is DFQATT and CDR2 is SNEGSKA (reference sequence). The CDR3 has 14 amino acids. The ends were cut back, 5 bases at V and 0 bases at J, with 12 bases in the middle. The CDR3 region is CSARRAGSTDTQYF. The CDR3 DNA follows: TGCAGTGCTCGCCGGGCGGGGAGCACAGATACGCAGTATTTT.

This clonotype was seen many times. This sequence joins TRBV29-1 and TRBJ2-7, with D possibly TRBD1 on 6 matching bases. From germline, CDR1 is SQVTM and CDR2 ANQGSEA. The CDR3 consists of 11 residues. The germline V and J ends were trimmed by 7 bases and 4 bases, with 11 bases remaining between them. The CDR3 loop reads CSATGPYEQYF. The CDR3 bases are TGCAGCGCAACAGGGCCTTACGAGCAGTACTTC.

This clonotype was seen only once. Given the absence of the conserved phenylalanine or tryptophan at the CDR3 end, a read error is likely. The chain has TRBV2 and TRBJ2-5; 8 nucleotides align to TRBD2. The CDR3 contains 15 residues. Trimming took 4 bases from V and 2 from J; bases not matched to a gene: 6. Germline CDR1 is SNHLY and CDR2 is FYNNEI. The CDR3 reads CASSGGSSGQETQYL. The CDR3 DNA follows: TGTGCCAGCAGTGGAGGCTCTAGCGGGCAAGAGACCCAGTACCTC.